The present T cell receptor beta chain was sequenced within a study of blood T cells in healthy people across ages. General observations from the study: A strong correlation was found between TCR beta diversity and the percentage of naive T cells. Per million T cells, TCR beta diversity dropped about linearly as age rose. Diversity was higher, and naive CD4+ cells more numerous, in long-lived donors than in aged donors.

This CDR3 comprises 15 residues. Then a second PCR, running about 6 to 12 cycles, was carried out with a sample-barcoded 5' primer and a J-beta primer mix. Every sample returned 2.5 million or more CDR3-containing paired-end reads. MiXCR, run by TCRdb on the 5' RACE reads, gives a single entry per CDR3 protein. The sample consists of hundreds of thousands of distinct CDR3 sequences, more than 50% of them appearing once. About this clonotype: Its antigen is unknown.

Sequenced material: blood. The clonotype comes from a man aged 40-55 years in good health. V is TRBV21-1 and J is TRBJ2-7; the DNA was not used to check the table's D call, TRBD1. TRBV21-1 is labeled a pseudogene. The CDR3 loop is CASSTLTGDKYEQYF. DNA of the CDR3: TGTGCCAGCAGCACCCTGACGGGGGACAAATACGAGCAGTACTTC.